This is a list of T cell receptor beta chains from one sample in a study of neoadjuvant nivolumab and ipilimumab in lung cancer. The assay was immunoSEQ multiplex PCR, and TCRdb's table has in-frame clones only and misses some. Among about 13,000 clones listed, about 94% were seen once. This sample comprised peripheral blood, obtained after neoadjuvant nivolumab, alone or with ipilimumab, at or shortly before surgery. These receptors came from an adult with non-small cell lung cancer. CDR3s include the opening cysteine and the closing phenylalanine or tryptophan. The D gene is left open where the match is weak. A row's size may be missing; if present it is once, few, many or a size class.

clone_size	v_call	j_call	d_call	cdr3_aa	cdr3_nt
NA	TRBV5-1	TRBJ2-5	TRBD2	CASSLGGSLQETQYF	TGCGCCAGCAGCTTGGGCGGGAGTTTACAAGAGACCCAGTACTTC
NA	TRBV30	TRBJ1-6	NA	CAWERGVVNSPLHF	TGTGCCTGGGAGCGGGGGGTAGTGAATTCACCCCTCCACTTT
NA	TRBV6-1	TRBJ2-7	NA	CASSEMIDTYEQYF	TGTGCCAGCAGTGAAATGATAGACACCTACGAGCAGTACTTC
NA	TRBV18	TRBJ2-5	TRBD2	CASSPGGIAGRLETQYF	TGTGCCAGCTCACCGGGGGGGATAGCGGGACGTCTAGAGACCCAGTACTTC
NA	TRBV5-1	TRBJ2-3	NA	CASSLELTTDTQYF	TGCGCCAGCAGCTTGGAATTAACCACAGATACGCAGTATTTT
NA	TRBV28	TRBJ1-2	TRBD1	CASRPGQGWNYGYTF	TGTGCCAGCAGACCCGGACAGGGATGGAACTATGGCTACACCTTC
NA	TRBV28	TRBJ1-2	NA	CASRPRLGQGNYGYTF	TGTGCCAGCAGACCTAGACTCGGGCAGGGGAACTATGGCTACACCTTC
NA	TRBV7-2	TRBJ2-7	NA	CASSLTIQVSGEQYF	TGTGCCAGCAGCTTAACCATCCAAGTGTCAGGAGAGCAGTACTTC
NA	TRBV27	TRBJ2-7	TRBD1	CASSASPGTGSIYEQYF	TGTGCCAGCAGTGCATCCCCCGGGACAGGGAGTATCTACGAGCAGTACTTC
once	TRBV19	TRBJ1-4	NA	CASSIGSWGEATNEKLFF	TGTGCCAGTAGTATTGGCTCCTGGGGGGAAGCAACTAATGAAAAACTGTTTTTT
once	TRBV29-1	TRBJ2-2	TRBD1	CSVRDRGPNTGELFF	TGCAGCGTTAGGGACAGGGGGCCCAACACCGGGGAGCTGTTTTTT
once	TRBV7-9	TRBJ2-2	NA	CASTVLRGGSGGDMFF	TGTGCCAGCACCGTCCTTCGAGGGGGGTCCGGCGGGGACATGTTTTTT
NA	TRBV7-3	TRBJ2-1	NA	CASSLTAQGDGVQFF	TGTGCCAGCAGCTTAACGGCCCAAGGCGATGGGGTGCAGTTCTTC
NA	TRBV28	TRBJ2-7	TRBD2	CASSLTSGVHEQYF	TGTGCCAGCAGTCTCACTAGCGGGGTGCACGAGCAGTACTTC
NA	TRBV7-8	TRBJ2-7	NA	CASSLAARSSYEQYF	TGTGCCAGCAGCTTAGCTGCCAGGAGCTCCTACGAGCAGTACTTC
once	TRBV28	TRBJ2-3	NA	CASSPGYRSSTDTQYF	TGTGCCAGCAGCCCCGGTTATCGATCTAGCACAGATACGCAGTATTTT
NA	TRBV7-3	TRBJ2-2	NA	CASSLDSWGGNTGELFF	TGTGCCAGCAGCCTAGATTCTTGGGGCGGGAACACCGGGGAGCTGTTTTTT
NA	TRBV25-1	TRBJ2-7	TRBD1	CASRAQQPTGILYF	TGTGCCAGCAGAGCCCAACAACCGACAGGGATTCTGTACTTC
NA	TRBV19	TRBJ1-5	NA	CASSIAGNQPQHF	TGTGCCAGTAGTATAGCCGGGAATCAGCCCCAGCATTTT
NA	TRBV10-3	TRBJ2-7	TRBD2	CAISGGLAGAHEQYF	TGTGCCATCAGTGGGGGACTAGCGGGAGCTCACGAGCAGTACTTC
NA	TRBV19	TRBJ2-2	NA	CASSEDPGELFF	TGTGCCAGTAGTGAAGACCCTGGGGAGCTGTTTTTT
NA	TRBV6-6	TRBJ2-3	NA	CASSDQGDTQYF	TGTGCCAGCAGTGACCAGGGGGATACGCAGTATTTT
NA	TRBV11-3	TRBJ2-1	TRBD2	CASSLDGTRPYNEQFF	TGTGCCAGCAGCTTAGATGGGACTAGACCCTACAATGAGCAGTTCTTC
NA	TRBV20-1	TRBJ2-5	NA	CSASGQETQYF	TGCAGTGCTAGCGGCCAAGAGACCCAGTACTTC
NA	TRBV30	TRBJ1-5	NA	CAWSVAFSQPQHF	TGTGCCTGGAGTGTGGCCTTCTCCCAGCCCCAGCATTTT
NA	TRBV10-3	TRBJ2-7	NA	CAISRDTYEQYF	TGTGCCATCAGCAGGGACACGTACGAGCAGTACTTC
NA	TRBV2	TRBJ2-5	NA	CASSGRDYQETQYF	TGTGCCAGCAGTGGCAGGGACTACCAAGAGACCCAGTACTTC
NA	TRBV5-1	TRBJ2-3	NA	CASSLATHTTDTQYF	TGCGCCAGCAGCTTGGCCACCCACACCACAGATACGCAGTATTTT
NA	TRBV6-1	TRBJ2-5	TRBD2	CASSDHGVAGGETQYF	TGTGCCAGCAGTGATCATGGGGTAGCGGGAGGGGAGACCCAGTACTTC
NA	TRBV28	TRBJ2-7	NA	CASRSLTASYEQYF	TGTGCCAGCAGATCCTTGACTGCATCCTACGAGCAGTACTTC
NA	TRBV4-1	TRBJ2-1	TRBD2	CASSQDRGGLAGARLMYNEQFF	TGCGCCAGCAGCCAAGATCGAGGCGGACTAGCGGGAGCCCGTCTTATGTACAATGAGCAGTTCTTC
NA	TRBV11-2	TRBJ2-2	NA	CASSSHSGNTGELFF	TGTGCCAGCAGCTCACATAGCGGGAACACCGGGGAGCTGTTTTTT
NA	TRBV30	TRBJ2-7	NA	CAWGQPPRLGRTYEQYF	TGTGCCTGGGGTCAGCCCCCTCGGTTAGGGCGGACCTACGAGCAGTACTTC
once	TRBV7-3	TRBJ2-1	TRBD2	CASSLGLADSSYNEQFF	TGTGCCAGCAGCTTGGGACTAGCGGATAGCTCCTACAATGAGCAGTTCTTC
NA	TRBV5-1	TRBJ1-1	NA	CASRVLTMDEAFF	TGCGCCAGCAGGGTCCTTACGATGGACGAGGCTTTCTTT
NA	TRBV6-1	TRBJ2-6	NA	CASSEIASWANVLTF	TGTGCCAGCAGTGAAATAGCGTCCTGGGCCAACGTCCTGACTTTC
NA	TRBV28	TRBJ1-2	NA	CASSQNGVNYGYTF	TGTGCCAGCAGCCAAAATGGAGTGAACTATGGCTACACCTTC
once	TRBV7-2	TRBJ2-1	TRBD2	CASSFVAGGPMYNEQFF	TGTGCCAGCAGTTTCGTAGCGGGAGGGCCAATGTACAATGAGCAGTTCTTC
NA	TRBV25-1	TRBJ1-4	TRBD1	CASSAWTGAAEKLFF	TGTGCCAGCAGTGCATGGACAGGGGCGGCTGAAAAACTGTTTTTT
NA	TRBV28	TRBJ2-7	NA	CASSPGLIYEQYF	TGTGCCAGCAGTCCCGGACTGATCTACGAGCAGTACTTC
NA	TRBV7-9	TRBJ2-7	NA	CASSPIGSIDEQYF	TGTGCCAGCAGCCCAATTGGGAGTATTGACGAGCAGTACTTC
NA	TRBV6-1	TRBJ2-1	NA	CASSVGGYSYNEQFF	TGTGCCAGCAGTGTTGGGGGCTACTCCTACAATGAGCAGTTCTTC
NA	TRBV30	TRBJ1-3	NA	CAWSVFRGSGNTIYF	TGTGCCTGGAGTGTTTTTAGAGGCTCTGGAAACACCATATATTTT
NA	TRBV4-1	TRBJ2-1	TRBD1	CASSPGQGRYNEQFF	TGCGCCAGCAGCCCGGGACAGGGACGTTACAATGAGCAGTTCTTC
NA	TRBV11-3	TRBJ2-3	TRBD2	CASSKGLADTDTQYF	TGTGCCAGCAGCAAGGGACTAGCGGACACAGATACGCAGTATTTT
NA	TRBV18	TRBJ2-2	NA	CASSPRQANTGELFF	TGTGCCAGCTCACCACGGCAGGCCAACACCGGGGAGCTGTTTTTT
NA	TRBV7-9	TRBJ2-7	NA	CASSLGDLYEQYF	TGTGCCAGCAGCTTAGGGGACCTCTACGAGCAGTACTTC
NA	TRBV7-6	TRBJ2-2	NA	CASSFRGPSLTDTGELFF	TGTGCCAGCAGCTTCCGAGGGCCTAGTCTAACGGACACCGGGGAGCTGTTTTTT
NA	TRBV7-2	TRBJ2-5	TRBD2	CASSLALAGLQETQYF	TGTGCCAGCAGCTTGGCCCTAGCGGGGCTCCAAGAGACCCAGTACTTC
NA	TRBV7-3	TRBJ2-5	NA	CASSLGLQETQYF	TGTGCCAGCAGCTTAGGGCTACAAGAGACCCAGTACTTC
NA	TRBV7-3	TRBJ2-5	NA	CASSLGVAARGETQYF	TGTGCCAGCAGCCTCGGGGTAGCGGCCCGGGGAGAGACCCAGTACTTC
NA	TRBV7-2	TRBJ2-3	TRBD2	CASSFQGLAGTDTQYF	TGTGCCAGCAGCTTCCAAGGACTAGCGGGCACAGATACGCAGTATTTT
NA	TRBV30	TRBJ1-2	NA	CAWSPLGNLGFYGYTF	TGTGCCTGGAGTCCCCTGGGCAACCTCGGATTCTATGGCTACACCTTC
NA	TRBV6-1	TRBJ2-1	TRBD1	CASREGQGYYNEQFF	TGTGCCAGCAGGGAGGGACAGGGGTACTACAATGAGCAGTTCTTC
NA	TRBV7-9	TRBJ2-1	NA	CASSHEGVVYNEQFF	TGTGCCAGCAGCCACGAGGGGGTAGTCTACAATGAGCAGTTCTTC